The present T cell receptor (beta chain) was sequenced within a study of blood T cell repertoires in COVID-19. As for the study in general: Sites across the United States, Italy and Spain contributed samples from acute and convalescent COVID-19. T cells, B-cell-depleted T cells, or PBMCs supplied cDNA or gDNA.

Only in-frame clones appear in the TCRdb table, and some are missing; sequencing was by immunoSEQ multiplex PCR. Of roughly 290,000 clones listed, about 85% are singletons. In this sample, this clone turned up a few times. Followed longitudinally, the Seattle patients had been enrolled during active infection. Per germline, CDR1 LNHDA and CDR2 SQIVND (reference sequence). Deletions cut 0 bases from V and 2 bases from J, with 9 bases between. The CDR3 is 15 amino acids. The source is a human donor with COVID-19, enrolled during active disease. The donor label of this sample is uncertain. Sequenced material: peripheral blood. V and J are TRBV19 and TRBJ2-3, with a possible D match to TRBD1 (5 bases). The CDR3 is CASSIEATVTDTQYF. The CDR3, as DNA: TGTGCCAGTAGTATAGAGGCGACAGTCACAGATACGCAGTATTTT.